These 18 T cell receptor beta chains came from one sample sequenced in a study of long-term antiretroviral therapy in people with HIV (dated by TCRdb to between 2021 and 2024). The immunoSEQ hsTCRB v3.0 assay was used at survey level resolution to sequence the TRB variable region. The source is immuneACCESS, and TCRdb retained only in-frame sequences with V and J called. Part of the clones is not carried over; for the studies checked, unresolved V genes explain less than half of this, and the remainder is unexplained. This sample comprises tens of thousands of clones, 80% of them detected only once. 7.3% of the sample belongs to the ten largest clones. Sequences were derived from unsorted PBMCs, sampled 0.3 years after starting antiretroviral therapy. These receptors were taken from a man aged 35-49 years with HIV.

The V and J genes are TRBV5-1 and TRBJ2-5; 10 positions match TRBD2. The germline gives CDR1 SGHRS, CDR2 YFSETQ. This CDR3 is 16 amino acids long. V shed 2 bases and J 9 bases; nucleotides not matched to a gene: 13. CDR3: CASSFGPTSGEEAQYF. The CDR3 region has the DNA TGCGCCAGCAGCTTTGGCCCTACTAGCGGGGAGGAGGCCCAGTACTTC.

The chain carries TRBV18 and TRBJ1-4; no clear D gene. The ends were cut back, 7 bases at V and 5 bases at J, with 11 bases in the middle. The CDR3 sequence is 13 residues long. Per germline, CDR1 KGHSH and CDR2 LQKENI. CDR3 protein: CASWAALNEKLFF. The CDR3 coding sequence is TGTGCCAGCTGGGCGGCCTTGAATGAAAAACTGTTTTTT.

J is TRBJ1-2 and V is TRBV6-5; D not resolved. V shed 7 bases and J shed 7 bases, with 10 bases lying between them. The germline gives CDR1 MNHEY, CDR2 SVGAGI. CDR3 length: 11 residues. The CDR3 protein is CASTSGPGYTF. CDR3 nucleotides: TGTGCCAGCACCTCCGGGCCTGGCTACACCTTC.

The chain carries TRBV9 and TRBJ1-6; possibly TRBD1 for D (5 bases). The CDR3 length is 16 residues. Germline CDR1 reads SGDLS; CDR2 reads YYNGEE. Trimming cost V 4 bases and J 0 bases, with 11 bases left between them. CDR3 in amino acids: CASSTGPSSYNSPLHF. The CDR3 nucleotides read TGTGCCAGCAGCACGGGACCGAGCTCCTATAATTCACCCCTCCACTTT.

This chain uses TRBV4-3 with TRBJ2-3; tentative D call: TRBD1 (7 bases). Looked up from germline, CDR1 is LGHNA and CDR2 is YSLEER. There are 15 residues in the CDR3. V lost 5 bases and J lost 0, with 12 bases in between. CDR3 nucleotide sequence: TGCGCCAGCAGCGACAGGGACTCTAGCACAGATACGCAGTATTTT. Translation: CASSDRDSSTDTQYF.

In its sample, this clone was seen once. The rearrangement uses TRBV28 and TRBJ1-2; D gene ambiguous. V gave up 5 bases and J gave up 2 bases, with 12 bases separating them. CDR1 is MDHEN and CDR2 is SYDVKM in the germline V gene. The length of the CDR3 is 14 residues. The CDR3 nucleotides read TGTGCCAGCAGTCCTCCGACGGGGAACTATGGCTACACCTTC. Amino acid sequence: CASSPPTGNYGYTF.

The chain combines TRBV6-6 with TRBJ1-1, with D possibly being TRBD1 (6 bases). The CDR3 is 14 residues long. CDR1 and CDR2 (germline): MNHNY, SVGAGI (reference sequence). V shed 8 bases and J shed 1 base, with 14 bases lying between them. CDR3 sequence: CASGLGGGNTEAFF. Written as DNA, the CDR3 is TGTGCCAGCGGCCTGGGGGGCGGGAACACTGAAGCTTTCTTT.

This clone was seen a handful of times. The CDR3 sequence is CASAPTTLYGYTF. The CDR3 DNA is TGTGCCAGCGCCCCTACGACCCTCTATGGCTACACCTTC. The genes are TRBV27 and TRBJ1-2; D is undetermined. This CDR3 is built from 13 residues. Germline values: CDR1 MNHEY, CDR2 SMNVEV (reference sequence). Trimming pared 8 bases from V and 4 bases from J, leaving 14 bases between.

The chain links TRBV28 to TRBJ1-2; maybe TRBD1 (6 bases). This CDR3 is 17 amino acids long. V lost 2 bases to trimming and J lost 5 bases, with 21 bases between them. Germline assignment: CDR1 MDHEN and CDR2 SYDVKM. The CDR3 region is CASSLGGNRAGSYGYTF. CDR3 in DNA: TGTGCCAGCAGTTTAGGAGGAAACAGGGCGGGTTCTTATGGCTACACCTTC.

V and J are TRBV27 and TRBJ2-7; D is perhaps TRBD1 or TRBD2 (6 bases each). There are 17 residues in the CDR3. Trimming left V 2 bases short and J 4 bases short, with 21 bases between. Germline CDR1 and CDR2: MNHEY and SMNVEV (reference sequence). CDR3 DNA: TGTGCCAGCAGTTTACAAGACCCCCGAGGGGGAGGTTACGAGCAGTACTTC. This translates into CASSLQDPRGGGYEQYF.

The chain uses TRBV11-2 and TRBJ2-7; tentatively, D is TRBD1 (5 bases). The CDR3 has 14 amino acids. Germline CDR1 SGHAT, CDR2 FQNNGV. V lost 5 bases, J lost 0 bases, and 11 bases lay in between. Here the CDR3 reads CASSTDTSSYEQYF. The CDR3 DNA reads as TGTGCCAGCAGCACGGACACGAGCTCCTACGAGCAGTACTTC.

The rearrangement uses TRBV2 and TRBJ1-4; tentative D call: TRBD1 (6 bases). This CDR3 spans 12 amino acids. Germline assignment: CDR1 SNHLY and CDR2 FYNNEI. The germline V and J ends were trimmed by 7 bases and 10 bases, with 13 bases remaining between them. The CDR3 spells CASIPTGGKLFF. CDR3 coding DNA: TGTGCCAGCATACCGACAGGAGGAAAACTGTTTTTT.

The rearrangement uses TRBV19 and TRBJ2-7; TRBD1 agrees at 7 bases. CDR1 is LNHDA and CDR2 is SQIVND in the germline V gene (reference sequence). The J segment lost 5 bases and the V segment lost 5 bases, leaving 12 bases of the junction unmatched. The CDR3 contains 15 residues. CDR3 region: CASSAGQGEMDEQYF. In nucleotides, the CDR3 is TGTGCCAGTAGTGCAGGGCAGGGGGAAATGGACGAGCAGTACTTC.

This rearrangement joins TRBV29-1 to TRBJ1-6, with D possibly TRBD1 on 6 matching bases. The CDR3 is 13 amino acids. Germline values: CDR1 SQVTM, CDR2 ANQGSEA. Trimming took off 4 bases at V and 8 bases at J, with 12 bases between the two ends. The CDR3, as DNA: TGCAGCGTTGCGGAGGGGGTGTATTCACCCCTCCACTTT. It yields the protein CSVAEGVYSPLHF.

The rearrangement joins TRBV4-2 to TRBJ2-7, with 7 bases that match TRBD2. The junction had 9 bases not matched to a gene; V was cut back by 5 bases and J by 2 bases. This CDR3 is built from 15 residues. Germline assignment: CDR1 LGHNA and CDR2 YNFKEQ. CDR3 sequence (DNA): TGTGCCAGCAGCTTAACTAGCGAGCGACCCTACGAGCAGTACTTC. Translation gives CASSLTSERPYEQYF.

CDR3 protein: CASSLATGGINEQYF. The CDR3 bases are TGTGCCAGCAGCTTAGCGACAGGGGGCATCAACGAGCAGTACTTC. The chain has TRBV7-9 and TRBJ2-7; TRBD1 matches 10 bases. V gave up 0 bases and J gave up 5 bases; unmatched junction bases: 4. There are 15 residues in the CDR3. The germline V gene encodes CDR1 SEHNR and CDR2 FQNEAQ (reference sequence).

The DNA for the CDR3 is TGTGCCAGCAGAACTATAGACCGAGAGACCCAGTACTTC. It encodes CASRTIDRETQYF. The V and J genes are TRBV27 and TRBJ2-5; D remains ambiguous. The CDR3 covers 13 residues. V was shortened by 6 bases and J by 4 bases, with 12 bases between the two germline ends. Germline lookup yields CDR1 MNHEY and CDR2 SMNVEV (reference sequence).

This rearrangement joins TRBV28 to TRBJ1-6; tentative D call: TRBD1 (6 bases). This CDR3 comprises 13 residues. Germline values: CDR1 MDHEN, CDR2 SYDVKM. Trimming removed 7 bases from V and 10 bases from J, with 14 bases in between. Here the CDR3 DNA reads TGTGCCAGCACAATACAGGGTAACTCACCCCTCCACTTT. Its translation is CASTIQGNSPLHF.